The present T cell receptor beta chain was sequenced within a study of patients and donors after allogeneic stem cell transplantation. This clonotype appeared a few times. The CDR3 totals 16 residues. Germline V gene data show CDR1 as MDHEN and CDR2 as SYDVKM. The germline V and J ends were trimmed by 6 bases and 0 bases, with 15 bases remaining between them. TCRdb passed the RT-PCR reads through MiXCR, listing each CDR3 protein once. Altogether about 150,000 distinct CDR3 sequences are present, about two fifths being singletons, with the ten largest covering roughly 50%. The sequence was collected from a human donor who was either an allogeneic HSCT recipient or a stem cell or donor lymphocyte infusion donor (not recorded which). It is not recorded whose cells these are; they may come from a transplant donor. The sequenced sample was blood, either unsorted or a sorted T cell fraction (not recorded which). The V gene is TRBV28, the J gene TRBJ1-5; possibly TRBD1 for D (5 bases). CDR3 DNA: TGTGCCAGCAGCCCGTATGGGGGGGTTAGCAATCAGCCCCAGCATTTT. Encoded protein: CASSPYGGVSNQPQHF. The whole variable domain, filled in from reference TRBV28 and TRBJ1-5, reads DVKVTQSSRYLVKRTGEKVFLECVQDMDHENMFWYRQDPGLGLRLIYFSYDVKMKEKGDIPEGYSVSREKKERFSLILESASTNQTSMYLCASSPYGGVSNQPQHFGDGTRLSIL.